These T cell receptor beta chains were read from a single sample in a study of blood T cell repertoires in COVID-19. Using immunoSEQ multiplex PCR, the repertoire was profiled, and TCRdb retains in-frame clones only, with some absent. The sample contains under 300,000 clones, around four fifths of which appear only once. Sequenced input: peripheral blood. The receptor set was obtained from a woman aged 55-70 years with active or convalescent COVID-19. The CDR3 runs from the conserved cysteine through the conserved F or W. The D gene is left open where the match is weak. A row's size may be missing; if present it is once, few, many or a size class.

>TRBJ1-5|TRBV7-9|few|.
TGTGCCAGCAGCTTAGCGACAAGTCCGAATCAGCCCCAGCATTTT
CASSLATSPNQPQHF
>TRBJ1-6|TRBV9|.|.
TGTGCCAGCAGCGTGGGGGCCCCTTACTCCTATAATTCACCCCTCCACTTT
CASSVGAPYSYNSPLHF
>TRBJ2-7|TRBV30|.|.
TGTGCCTGGACCCCCGGGGACTGGTCCTACGAGCAGTACTTC
CAWTPGDWSYEQYF
>TRBJ2-2|TRBV2|.|.
TGTGCCAGCAGTCCCGCGAGGTCCACCGGGGAGCTGTTTTTT
CASSPARSTGELFF
>TRBJ1-1|TRBV12-5|few|.
TGTGCTAGTGGTTTGGACACAGGGATCTACACTGAAGCTTTCTTT
CASGLDTGIYTEAFF
>TRBJ1-6|TRBV5-1|.|.
TGCGCCAGCAGCCTGAGGGTTAGGTTGGACAGAAACCTTCATTCACCCCTCCACTTT
CASSLRVRLDRNLHSPLHF
>TRBJ2-7|TRBV7-7|.|.
TGTGCCAGCAGCCCCAATCCGGCGGACGAGCAGTACTTC
CASSPNPADEQYF
>TRBJ2-2|TRBV30|.|.
TGTGCCTGGCGGACGGGAACCGGGGAGCTGTTTTTT
CAWRTGTGELFF
>TRBJ2-7|TRBV3-1/TRBV3-2|.|.
TGTGCCAGCAGCCAATCCGAGCCCTACGAGCAGTACTTC
CASSQSEPYEQYF
>TRBJ1-2|TRBV6-5|.|.
TGTGCCAGCAGTTACTCTGCAGAGCGCTATGGCTACACCTTC
CASSYSAERYGYTF
>TRBJ2-7|TRBV27|.|.
TGTGCCAGCAGTCCGGAGGGGACAGTGGGTTACGAGCAGTACTTC
CASSPEGTVGYEQYF
>TRBJ2-3|TRBV20-1|.|.
TGCAGTGCTGTGGAGGAGAGGACGCAGTATTTT
CSAVEERTQYF
>TRBJ2-5|TRBV7-9|.|TRBD2
TGTGCCAGCAGCTTAGACGGCGGGGGGCCAGAGACCCAGTACTTC
CASSLDGGGPETQYF
>TRBJ2-3|TRBV5-5|.|TRBD1
TGTGCCAGCAGCTTGGGTCAGGGGGACACAGATACGCAGTATTTT
CASSLGQGDTDTQYF
>TRBJ2-2|TRBV5-1|.|.
TGCGCCAGCAGCTCCGCTTACTGGGACTCTACCGGGGAGCTGTTTTTT
CASSSAYWDSTGELFF
>TRBJ1-1|TRBV18|.|.
TGTGCCAGCTCCTTAACAGGGAATTTTAAAGAAGCTTTCTTT
CASSLTGNFKEAFF
>TRBJ2-2|TRBV7-2|.|TRBD1
TGTGCCAGCAGCTTATTTACAGGGGTGATTACGAACACCGGGGAGCTGTTTTTT
CASSLFTGVITNTGELFF
>TRBJ1-3|TRBV6-2/TRBV6-3|.|.
TGTGCCAGCAGTTATCAGGGATCTGGAAACACCATATATTTT
CASSYQGSGNTIYF
>TRBJ2-4|TRBV27|.|TRBD2
TGTGCCAGCAGTTTGGTGGGACCCGAAAGTTTGGATCGCTGGGTGCGGGGAGGGGTAAACATTCAGTACTTC
CASSLVGPESLDRWVRGGVNIQYF
>TRBJ1-2|TRBV28|once|TRBD1
TGTGCCAGCAGAGGGGGACCCGGGACAGGGGCATACTATGGCTACACCTTC
CASRGGPGTGAYYGYTF
>TRBJ2-1|TRBV7-2|.|TRBD2
TGTGCCAGCGGCTTAGGGAGGGTCCGCTCCTACAATGAGCAGTTCTTC
CASGLGRVRSYNEQFF
>TRBJ1-2|TRBV30|.|.
TGTGCCTGGATGGCCACGGGGGGAGGGGGCTACACCTTC
CAWMATGGGGYTF
>TRBJ2-1|TRBV13|.|.
TGTGCCAGCAGCTACGGGACTCGCGCCTACAATGAGCAGTTCTTC
CASSYGTRAYNEQFF
>TRBJ2-1|TRBV7-2|.|TRBD2
TGTGCCAGCAGCCCCGGCGGGGGGACCTTTATCGGCAATGAGCAGTTCTTC
CASSPGGGTFIGNEQFF
>TRBJ1-1|TRBV2|.|.
TGTGCCAGCAGTGGATCTGGAGTTTACACTGAAGCTTTCTTT
CASSGSGVYTEAFF
>TRBJ2-3|TRBV5-1|.|TRBD2
TGCGCCAGCAGTTCGGACGGGAGGGGTCCAGATACGCAGTATTTT
CASSSDGRGPDTQYF
>TRBJ1-2|TRBV12-3/TRBV12-4|.|.
TGTGCCAGCAGTTTACAGGGGGGCTACACCTTC
CASSLQGGYTF
>TRBJ1-1|TRBV7-3|.|.
TGTGCCAGCAGCTGGAACAGGGACACTGAAGCTTTCTTT
CASSWNRDTEAFF
>TRBJ2-2|TRBV5-4|.|.
TGTGCCAGCAGACGCCGGGGGAACACCGGGGAGCTGTTTTTT
CASRRRGNTGELFF